The entry below describes one TCR beta chain. These data come from a study of shared clonotypes between healthy human individuals. The V end lost 4 bases, the J end lost 4 bases, and 18 bases lay between the germline ends. The CDR3 spans 16 residues. Per germline, CDR1 SGDLS and CDR2 YYNGEE. Researchers ran the assay at a deep level. The data were produced by immunoSEQ multiplex PCR, yet TCRdb's version contains in-frame clones alone and is incomplete. The sample lists about 2.5 million clones; around 90% were seen once. Sequencing was done on a sample of naive CD4+ T cells from PBMCs. Subset here: CD45RA+ positively selected. This TCR was recovered from a man younger than 35 in good health. Some clones in this sample may be carry-over from other donors' samples. The genes are TRBV9 and TRBJ1-3, with D perhaps TRBD1 (5 bases). In nucleotides, the CDR3 is TGTGCCAGCAGCACCAACGCCGGGACCTCCGGAAACACCATATATTTT. Translation: CASSTNAGTSGNTIYF. Full variable domain (outside the CDR3, taken from reference TRBV9 and TRBJ1-3): DSGVTQTPKHLITATGQRVTLRCSPRSGDLSVYWYQQSLDQGLQFLIQYYNGEERAKGNILERFSAQQFPDLHSELNLSSLELGDSALYFCASSTNAGTSGNTIYFGEGSWLTVV.